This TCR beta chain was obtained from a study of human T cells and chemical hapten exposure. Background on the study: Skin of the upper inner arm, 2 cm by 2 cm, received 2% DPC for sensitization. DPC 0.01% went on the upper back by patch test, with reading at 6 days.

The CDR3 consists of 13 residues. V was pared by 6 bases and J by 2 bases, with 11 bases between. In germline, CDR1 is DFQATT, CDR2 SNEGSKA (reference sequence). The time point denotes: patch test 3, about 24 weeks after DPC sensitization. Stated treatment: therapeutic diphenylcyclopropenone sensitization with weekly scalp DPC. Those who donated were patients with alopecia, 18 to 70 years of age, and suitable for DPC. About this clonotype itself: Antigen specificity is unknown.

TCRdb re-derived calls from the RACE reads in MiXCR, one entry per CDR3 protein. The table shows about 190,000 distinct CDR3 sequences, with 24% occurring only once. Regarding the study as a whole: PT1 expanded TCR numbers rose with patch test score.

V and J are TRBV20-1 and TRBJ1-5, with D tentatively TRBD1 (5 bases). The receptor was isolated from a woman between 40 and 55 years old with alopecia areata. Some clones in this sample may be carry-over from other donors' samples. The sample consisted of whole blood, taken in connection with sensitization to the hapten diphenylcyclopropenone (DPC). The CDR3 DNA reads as TGCAGTGCCCGCGGGGGTGGCAATCAGCCCCAGCATTTT. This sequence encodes CSARGGGNQPQHF.